Listed below are T cell receptor beta chains from one sample, sequenced in a study of cytomegalovirus exposure and HLA in healthy donors. Sequencing was performed with immunoSEQ multiplex PCR; in TCRdb, only in-frame clones are kept and a portion is missing. The sample contains approximately 46,000 clones, around nine tenths of which appear only once. Sequenced material: PBMCs. All receptors derive from a man between 18 and 29 years old in good health and CMV-seronegative. CDR3s include the opening cysteine and the closing phenylalanine or tryptophan. D genes are given only for firm matches. Clone size appears in some rows only: once, few, many, or a class for an expanded clone.

clone_size: NA
d_call: NA
j_call: TRBJ2-7
v_call: TRBV19
cdr3_aa: CASSIVTGENYEQYF

clone_size: NA
d_call: NA
j_call: TRBJ1-1
v_call: TRBV5-1
cdr3_aa: CASSPRGQGNTEAFF

clone_size: NA
d_call: NA
j_call: TRBJ2-7
v_call: TRBV19
cdr3_aa: CATTSSSADYEQYF

clone_size: NA
d_call: NA
j_call: TRBJ1-1
v_call: TRBV5-6
cdr3_aa: CASSFSNTEAFF

clone_size: NA
d_call: NA
j_call: TRBJ2-7
v_call: TRBV27
cdr3_aa: CASNPLGLGKTYEQYF

clone_size: NA
d_call: TRBD1
j_call: TRBJ2-1
v_call: TRBV27
cdr3_aa: CASSLLGQGIYNEQFF

clone_size: NA
d_call: NA
j_call: TRBJ2-7
v_call: TRBV9
cdr3_aa: CASSVGSDGGYEQYF

clone_size: NA
d_call: TRBD1
j_call: TRBJ2-3
v_call: TRBV5-4
cdr3_aa: CASSPDRAGYTDTQYF

clone_size: NA
d_call: TRBD2
j_call: TRBJ2-3
v_call: TRBV6-1
cdr3_aa: CASRTLAGDVDTQYF

clone_size: NA
d_call: NA
j_call: TRBJ2-2
v_call: TRBV27
cdr3_aa: CASSLSRAGRPNTGELFF

clone_size: NA
d_call: NA
j_call: TRBJ2-7
v_call: TRBV28
cdr3_aa: CASSSRQIDRTGEQYF

clone_size: NA
d_call: TRBD1
j_call: TRBJ1-5
v_call: TRBV5-6
cdr3_aa: CASSIRTGGNQPQHF

clone_size: NA
d_call: NA
j_call: TRBJ2-7
v_call: TRBV18
cdr3_aa: CASSPTLSYEQYF

clone_size: once
d_call: NA
j_call: TRBJ2-5
v_call: TRBV5-6
cdr3_aa: CASSEAGSGTQYF

clone_size: NA
d_call: NA
j_call: TRBJ2-2
v_call: TRBV7-2
cdr3_aa: CASSLVPVTGELFF

clone_size: NA
d_call: NA
j_call: TRBJ1-5
v_call: TRBV30
cdr3_aa: CAWSVRSGVGQPQHF

clone_size: NA
d_call: NA
j_call: TRBJ2-3
v_call: TRBV10-3
cdr3_aa: CAISEPENFGDTDTQYF

clone_size: NA
d_call: TRBD2
j_call: TRBJ2-1
v_call: TRBV6-1
cdr3_aa: CASSERDGRFSSGRNNEQFF

clone_size: NA
d_call: TRBD1
j_call: TRBJ1-2
v_call: TRBV5-4
cdr3_aa: CASSPGQGFYGYTF

clone_size: NA
d_call: NA
j_call: TRBJ2-1
v_call: TRBV5-5
cdr3_aa: CASSLDRDTYYNEQFF

clone_size: NA
d_call: NA
j_call: TRBJ2-7
v_call: TRBV15
cdr3_aa: CATSKDSSYEQYF

clone_size: NA
d_call: NA
j_call: TRBJ2-7
v_call: TRBV5-5
cdr3_aa: CASSLFDIHEQYF

clone_size: NA
d_call: TRBD1
j_call: TRBJ2-5
v_call: TRBV5-4
cdr3_aa: CASSSQGTGIGGETQYF

clone_size: NA
d_call: TRBD2
j_call: TRBJ2-1
v_call: TRBV28
cdr3_aa: CASSSFLAAHPGLAGEDEQFF

clone_size: once
d_call: NA
j_call: TRBJ2-1
v_call: TRBV5-1
cdr3_aa: CASSLEQSISEQFF

clone_size: NA
d_call: NA
j_call: TRBJ2-2
v_call: TRBV4-2
cdr3_aa: CASSQEGTSNTGELFF

clone_size: NA
d_call: TRBD2
j_call: TRBJ2-1
v_call: TRBV12-5
cdr3_aa: CASGLVGTSGTLEQFF

clone_size: NA
d_call: NA
j_call: TRBJ2-1
v_call: TRBV7-2
cdr3_aa: CASSLQGSYNEQFF

clone_size: NA
d_call: TRBD2
j_call: TRBJ2-5
v_call: TRBV11-2
cdr3_aa: CASSPQGGLAGVEETQYF

clone_size: NA
d_call: NA
j_call: TRBJ2-5
v_call: TRBV11-2
cdr3_aa: CASSLVQGGETQYF

clone_size: NA
d_call: NA
j_call: TRBJ2-1
v_call: TRBV5-1
cdr3_aa: CASSLDWAGFVYEQFF

clone_size: NA
d_call: NA
j_call: TRBJ2-1
v_call: TRBV6-5
cdr3_aa: CASRGGASGYNEQFF

clone_size: NA
d_call: TRBD2
j_call: TRBJ2-2
v_call: TRBV29-1
cdr3_aa: CSVTDPGTSGSAGELFF

clone_size: NA
d_call: NA
j_call: TRBJ2-3
v_call: TRBV5-1
cdr3_aa: CASSSSPRRDTQYF

clone_size: NA
d_call: NA
j_call: TRBJ2-3
v_call: TRBV6-7
cdr3_aa: CATRGERATDTQYF

clone_size: NA
d_call: TRBD2
j_call: TRBJ2-2
v_call: TRBV11-2
cdr3_aa: CASSLGLAGFTGELFF

clone_size: NA
d_call: NA
j_call: TRBJ1-2
v_call: TRBV28
cdr3_aa: CASSPPGNYGYTF

clone_size: NA
d_call: NA
j_call: TRBJ2-1
v_call: TRBV27
cdr3_aa: CASSLSGASWRSYNEQFF

clone_size: NA
d_call: NA
j_call: TRBJ2-3
v_call: TRBV19
cdr3_aa: CASSIVAANTDTQYF

clone_size: NA
d_call: TRBD1
j_call: TRBJ1-1
v_call: TRBV7-9
cdr3_aa: CASRPGQPNTEAFF

clone_size: few
d_call: NA
j_call: TRBJ1-2
v_call: TRBV7-2
cdr3_aa: CASSLRENYGYTF

clone_size: NA
d_call: NA
j_call: TRBJ2-1
v_call: TRBV10-3
cdr3_aa: CAISQEGSYNEQFF

clone_size: NA
d_call: TRBD2
j_call: TRBJ2-7
v_call: TRBV7-2
cdr3_aa: CASSSTSGGIWEQYF

clone_size: NA
d_call: TRBD2
j_call: TRBJ2-7
v_call: TRBV27
cdr3_aa: CASRERDDEQYF

clone_size: NA
d_call: TRBD2
j_call: TRBJ2-7
v_call: TRBV6-5
cdr3_aa: CASSTTSGGLYEQYF

clone_size: NA
d_call: TRBD2
j_call: TRBJ2-7
v_call: TRBV11-2
cdr3_aa: CASSLDEREGLFDEQYF

clone_size: NA
d_call: TRBD2
j_call: TRBJ2-1
v_call: TRBV11-2
cdr3_aa: CASGRTWERGYEQFF

clone_size: NA
d_call: TRBD2
j_call: TRBJ2-1
v_call: TRBV9
cdr3_aa: CASSVFPGRVDEQFF

clone_size: NA
d_call: NA
j_call: TRBJ2-1
v_call: TRBV27
cdr3_aa: CASSQGLTGVREQFF

clone_size: NA
d_call: NA
j_call: TRBJ2-3
v_call: TRBV19
cdr3_aa: CASMAHGTDTQYF

clone_size: NA
d_call: NA
j_call: TRBJ2-7
v_call: TRBV29-1
cdr3_aa: CSVESVQYEQYF

clone_size: NA
d_call: TRBD1
j_call: TRBJ2-5
v_call: TRBV7-9
cdr3_aa: CASSLVPGGLETQYF

clone_size: NA
d_call: TRBD2
j_call: TRBJ2-5
v_call: TRBV9
cdr3_aa: CASSLSSGSAQETQYF

clone_size: NA
d_call: NA
j_call: TRBJ1-3
v_call: TRBV6-6
cdr3_aa: CASSLGNTIYF

clone_size: NA
d_call: NA
j_call: TRBJ2-2
v_call: TRBV10-2
cdr3_aa: CASINAGSTGELFF

clone_size: NA
d_call: NA
j_call: TRBJ1-5
v_call: TRBV28
cdr3_aa: CASKSGFQPQHF

clone_size: NA
d_call: TRBD2
j_call: TRBJ2-7
v_call: TRBV7-2
cdr3_aa: CASSLSGSLNEQYF

clone_size: NA
d_call: NA
j_call: TRBJ2-3
v_call: TRBV10-3
cdr3_aa: CAAGSTDTQYF

clone_size: NA
d_call: NA
j_call: TRBJ1-5
v_call: TRBV4-1
cdr3_aa: CASSQGSAGYSNQPQHF

clone_size: NA
d_call: NA
j_call: TRBJ1-4
v_call: TRBV7-9
cdr3_aa: CASSLTGEKLFF